The next 17 T cell receptor beta chains were all read from a single sample in a study of cytomegalovirus exposure and HLA in healthy donors (dated by TCRdb to the late 2010s). The protocol used for the library was the immunoSEQ multiplex PCR assay. The multiplex PCR relied on a mix of 60 forward primers for TCR Vbeta segments and 13 reverse primers for TCR Jbeta segments. Here the immuneACCESS table is served through TCRdb, limited to in-frame sequences with V and J called. Missing clones are a known gap in these copies; in checked studies unresolved V genes cover under half, and the rest lacks a known reason. This sample gives roughly 140,000 clones in total; about 80% of them show up just once. Around 2.9% of the sample belongs to the ten largest clones. The sequenced sample was PBMCs. The receptor set was obtained from a female donor in good health and CMV-seronegative.

This chain uses TRBV10-3 with TRBJ1-2; no reliable D call. The CDR3 runs 14 residues. Germline CDR1 and CDR2: ENHRY and SYGVKD. Trimming cost V 6 bases and J 1 base, with 12 bases left between them. The CDR3 reads CAIRRDTSNYGYTF. In nucleotides, the CDR3 is TGTGCCATCAGAAGAGACACGAGTAACTATGGCTACACCTTC.

This chain connects TRBV27 to TRBJ1-1; TRBD1 matches 8 bases. CDR3 length: 17 residues. Germline V gives CDR1 MNHEY, CDR2 SMNVEV (reference sequence). V lost 6 bases, J lost 5 bases, and 17 bases stayed unmatched. CDR3 sequence reads: CASRGWAGGSDSTEAFF. The CDR3 coding sequence is TGTGCCAGCAGGGGATGGGCAGGGGGCTCAGATAGTACTGAAGCTTTCTTT.

This clone has just one count. This chain joins TRBV29-1 and TRBJ2-2, with D uncertain. V dropped 3 bases and J dropped 2 bases, with 7 bases sitting between them. The CDR3 has 13 amino acids. Germline values: CDR1 SQVTM, CDR2 ANQGSEA. The CDR3 nucleotides are TGCAGCGTTGACCCCAGTAACACCGGGGAGCTGTTTTTT. The encoded protein is CSVDPSNTGELFF.

This chain uses TRBV28 with TRBJ1-1, with 8 bases fitting TRBD1. The CDR3 runs to 15 residues. Trimming at V came to 7 bases and at J to 1 base, leaving 8 bases not matched to a gene. Looked up from germline, CDR1 is MDHEN and CDR2 is SYDVKM. The CDR3 nucleotides read TGTGCCAGCACGACAGGGGAGGAGGGGAACACTGAAGCTTTCTTT. It is translated as CASTTGEEGNTEAFF.

This clone came up a few times. The chain has TRBV15 and TRBJ2-2; D not resolved. The CDR3 is made up of 12 amino acids. Germline-derived CDR1 and CDR2 are LNHNV and YYDKDF (reference sequence). The germline V and J ends were trimmed by 5 bases and 5 bases, with 6 bases remaining between them. CDR3 residues: CATSVHTGELFF. Here the CDR3 DNA reads TGTGCCACCAGCGTACATACCGGGGAGCTGTTTTTT.

This sequence joins TRBV7-2 and TRBJ2-1, with D unresolved. The CDR3 has 14 residues. The ends were cut back, 1 base at V and 7 bases at J, with 11 bases in the middle. Germline V gene data show CDR1 as SGHTA and CDR2 as FQGNSA. CDR3 protein: CASSLGASTNEQFF. The CDR3 DNA sequence: TGTGCCAGCAGCTTAGGGGCCTCCACAAATGAGCAGTTCTTC.

The V gene is TRBV2, the J gene TRBJ1-2, with a weak D call TRBD1 (6 bases). This CDR3 is built from 13 residues. V was trimmed by 6 bases and J by 5 bases, leaving 13 bases between them. The germline CDR1 and CDR2 sequences are SNHLY and FYNNEI. CDR3 DNA: TGTGCCAGCAGGGACAGCTTATCTTATGGCTACACCTTC. It codes for CASRDSLSYGYTF.

The chain carries TRBV7-9 and TRBJ2-1; 14 nucleotides align to TRBD2. Trimming took 5 bases from V and 0 from J; bases not matched to a gene: 9. CDR3 size: 19 residues. Germline CDR1 reads SEHNR; CDR2 reads FQNEAQ (reference sequence). The DNA of the CDR3 is TGTGCCAGCAGCCCTAAAAGACTAGCGGGAGGGAGCTCCTACAATGAGCAGTTCTTC. This encodes CASSPKRLAGGSSYNEQFF.

The chain is built from TRBV28 and TRBJ1-1, with D hard to call. V was trimmed by 4 bases and J by 1 base, leaving 7 bases between them. The CDR3 runs 13 residues. Per the germline V gene, CDR1 is MDHEN and CDR2 is SYDVKM. The CDR3 DNA follows: TGTGCCAGCAGTTCCTACAGGAACACTGAAGCTTTCTTT. This gives the protein CASSSYRNTEAFF.

The CDR3 protein is CASRWMAGEEQQYF. The CDR3 nucleotides read TGTGCCAGCAGATGGATGGCGGGTGAAGAGCAGCAGTACTTC. The V and J genes are TRBV5-6 and TRBJ2-7, with D perhaps matching TRBD2 (5 bases). The V gene's germline CDR1 is SGHDT and CDR2 YYEEEE. The CDR3 sequence is 14 residues long. Trimming cost V 5 bases and J 8 bases, with 20 bases left between them.

As for this clone: Other DNA sequences in this specimen translate into the identical CDR3. This chain connects TRBV11-2 to TRBJ2-7, with 9 bases fitting TRBD2. This CDR3 has 14 residues. The germline V gene has CDR1 SGHAT and CDR2 FQNNGV. V dropped 4 bases and J dropped 2; count of bases not matched to a gene: 3. DNA of the CDR3: TGTGCCAGCAGCTCAGCGGGAGGCCCCTACGAGCAGTACTTC. Protein: CASSSAGGPYEQYF.

V usage is TRBV6-1 and J usage is TRBJ1-1; 7 bases map to TRBD1. Per the germline V gene, CDR1 is MNHNS and CDR2 is SASEGT. The CDR3 consists of 17 residues. With V trimmed by 4 bases and J by 0 bases, 11 bases remained unmatched. CDR3 amino acids: CASSGDLGQPMNTEAFF. The DNA of the CDR3 is TGTGCCAGCAGTGGGGACCTGGGACAGCCAATGAACACTGAAGCTTTCTTT.

The gene calls are TRBV7-9 and TRBJ2-1, with D uncertain. Trimming pared 3 bases from V and 4 bases from J, leaving 13 bases between. This CDR3 is 15 amino acids long. Per the germline V gene, CDR1 is SEHNR and CDR2 is FQNEAQ (reference sequence). The CDR3 region is CASSLSETTYNEQFF. CDR3 in DNA: TGTGCCAGCAGCTTGTCTGAGACAACTTACAATGAGCAGTTCTTC.

The chain combines TRBV20-1 with TRBJ2-1; D is perhaps TRBD1 (5 bases). Germline-derived CDR1 and CDR2 are DFQATT and SNEGSKA (reference sequence). V was cut by 3 bases and J by 15 bases, with 12 bases left in between. CDR3 length: 10 residues. In DNA form, the CDR3 reads TGCAGTGCTAGCCAGGGCATTCTGTTCTTC. Encoded protein: CSASQGILFF.

Turning to this clone: Germline is not matched at one junction end, which may reflect a read error. V and J are TRBV2 and TRBJ1-2, with 7 bases identical to TRBD1. Germline lookup yields CDR1 SNHLY and CDR2 FYNNEI. The CDR3 has 13 amino acids. Here the CDR3 reads CASTQDRAYGYPF. The CDR3 DNA reads as TGTGCCAGCACCCAAGACAGGGCCTATGGCTACCCCTTC.

This clone was seen a single time. The chain combines TRBV5-1 with TRBJ2-3, with TRBD2 as a possible D gene (6 bases). This CDR3 has 17 residues. Germline CDR1 reads SGHRS; CDR2 reads YFSETQ. Trimming shortened V by 0 bases and J by 4 bases, and 18 bases separated the two germline ends. DNA of the CDR3: TGCGCCAGCAGCTTGGTAGATTGGGCTAGCGCAGCAGATACGCAGTATTTT. It specifies CASSLVDWASAADTQYF.

The chain combines TRBV28 with TRBJ2-7; D ambiguous. This CDR3 has 12 residues. The V gene's germline CDR1 is MDHEN and CDR2 SYDVKM. Trimming took 5 bases from V and 4 from J, leaving 9 bases between them. The CDR3 here is CASSDKMYEQYF. CDR3 in DNA: TGTGCCAGCAGTGACAAGATGTACGAGCAGTACTTC.